This TCR beta chain was recovered during a study of T cell clonotyping in hematopoietic cell transplantation listed by TCRdb under 2021. About the investigation overall: A total of fewer than 150 blood samples were gathered in the study from 30 to 35 consecutive transplant recipients along with their related donors. Patient recruitment ran from late 2015 to January 2017, and follow-up continued until late 2020 or death. General conclusions and limits of the study: The sample size was limited, and because cells were not sorted, the contributions of CD4 and CD8 repertoires could not be separated. Recipient repertoires showed only a small fraction of overlap with donor repertoires, and over 97% appeared de novo at the given depth. Donor and pretransplant recipient Inverse Simpson Index values predicted broader posttransplant TCR repertoire diversity. After transplant, TCR diversity in recipients dropped, and pathologically expanded clonotypes climbed progressively between day 30 and day 180.

Related transplant donors provided blood samples for TCR beta sequencing. Nuclei Lysis Solution was used to extract genomic DNA from fresh or cryopreserved unfractionated peripheral blood mononuclear cells. From the cysteine through the phenylalanine, the CDR3 covers 15 amino acids. The only DNA kept is the CDR3, 45 bases in frame from the first base. CDR1 and CDR2 were assigned from the germline V gene as MNHEY and SVGAGI. The immunoSEQ assay, a bias-controlled multiplex PCR using V- and J-specific primers, was used to amplify TCR beta CDR3 regions from genomic DNA. In a second PCR step, a proprietary barcode and Illumina adapter sequences were attached to the CDR3 amplicons. An Illumina MiSeq instrument was used for sequencing of the CDR3 libraries. Per the original workflow: Export and quality control were done with immunoSEQ Analyzer 3.0, while downstream analyses used R Bioconductor and Immunarch. Only productive rearrangements in the normalized downsampled data set were used to calculate repertoire metrics. Clonotypes larger than 5 templates in the normalized cohort were defined as pathologically expanded. Repertoire diversity was measured with the Inverse Simpson Index. To capture all clonotypes, CMV-specificity analyses were performed on the non-normalized data set. Held by TCRdb, this immuneACCESS table contains in-frame sequences only and omits some clones. Under half of the omission traces to an unresolved V gene where checked; the cause of the rest is unknown. The V and J calls and clone size are taken from that table; D and trimming were inferred from the DNA. The sample has 37,000 or so clones on record, over 75% of them singletons. Under 2% of the sample comes from the top ten.

Note on this clone: The target of this receptor is not known. Its ends do not fully match the called genes, so a read error is possible.

The material sequenced was peripheral blood mononuclear cells. The receptor was derived from a woman between 40 and 55 years old in good health. Some clones in this sample may be carry-over from other donors' samples. The chain employs TRBV6-5 and TRBJ2-7; TRBD1 agrees with 9 junctional bases. The CDR3 here reads CASSLSGTGSSEQYF. DNA sequence: TGTGCCAGCAGTTTATCCGGGACAGGGTCCTCCGAGCAGTACTTC.